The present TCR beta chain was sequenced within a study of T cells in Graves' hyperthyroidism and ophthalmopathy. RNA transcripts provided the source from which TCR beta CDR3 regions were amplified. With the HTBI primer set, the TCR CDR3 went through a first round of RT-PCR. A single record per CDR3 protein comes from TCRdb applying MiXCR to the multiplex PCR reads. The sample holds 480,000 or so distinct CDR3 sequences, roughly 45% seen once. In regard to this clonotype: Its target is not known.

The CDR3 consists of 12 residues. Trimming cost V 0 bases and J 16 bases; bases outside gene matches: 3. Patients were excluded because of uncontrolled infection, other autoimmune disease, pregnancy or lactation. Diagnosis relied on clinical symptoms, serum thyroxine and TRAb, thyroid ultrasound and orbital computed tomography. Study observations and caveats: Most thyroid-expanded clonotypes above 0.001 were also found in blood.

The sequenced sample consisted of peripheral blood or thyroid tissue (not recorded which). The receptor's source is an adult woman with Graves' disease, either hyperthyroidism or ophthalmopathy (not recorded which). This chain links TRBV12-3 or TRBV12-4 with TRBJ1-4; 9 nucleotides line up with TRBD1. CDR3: CASSLAGQGPFF. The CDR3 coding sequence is TGTGCCAGCAGTTTAGCGGGACAGGGTCCGTTTTTT.